The 23 T cell receptor beta chains below were found in one sample sequenced in a study of OX40 agonist ivuxolimab in advanced cancers. Only in-frame clones appear in the TCRdb table, and some are missing; sequencing was by immunoSEQ multiplex PCR. Found here are about 98,000 clones, around 88% of them singletons; the top ten hold 0.5%. The input for sequencing was CD4+ or CD8+ T cells sorted from blood, taken in a trial of the OX40 agonist ivuxolimab. These receptor sequences come from an adult with an advanced solid tumor such as melanoma, head and neck, liver or kidney cancer.

This chain joins TRBV19 and TRBJ1-5; D not certain. CDR1 LNHDA and CDR2 SQIVND come from the germline V gene (reference sequence). The CDR3 contains 12 residues. The V gene lost 3 bases and the J gene lost 3 bases, with 3 bases spanning the gap. The CDR3 region has the DNA TGTGCCAGTAGTATCCTCAATCAGCCCCAGCATTTT. It translates to CASSILNQPQHF.

The V call is TRBV11-2, the J call TRBJ2-7, with D maybe TRBD2 (6 bases). The CDR3 covers 16 residues. V was clipped by 6 bases and J by 5 bases, with 23 bases between them. Germline assignment: CDR1 SGHAT and CDR2 FQNNGV. CDR3 loop: CASRKGVGGKRNEQYF. The CDR3 DNA reads TGTGCCAGCAGAAAAGGAGTTGGGGGGAAGAGGAACGAGCAGTACTTC.

V and J are TRBV6-5 and TRBJ2-5; TRBD2 matches 11 bases. J lost 2 bases, V lost 7 bases, and 6 bases had no gene match. This CDR3 comprises 15 residues. From germline, CDR1 is MNHEY and CDR2 SVGAGI. CDR3: CASIVAGGIQETQYF. The CDR3 coding sequence is TGTGCCAGCATCGTAGCGGGGGGGATTCAAGAGACCCAGTACTTC.

On this clone: A read error may produce the germline difference seen at one junction end. CDR3 sequence reads: CASSSDVFGQTFF. CDR3 nucleotide sequence: TGTGCCAGCAGCTCCGATGTTTTTGGACAGACATTCTTC. V is TRBV7-9 and J is TRBJ2-7, with TRBD1 as a possible D gene (6 bases). CDR3 size: 13 residues. From germline, CDR1 is SEHNR and CDR2 FQNEAQ (reference sequence).

V and J are TRBV2 and TRBJ2-1, with D perhaps assigned TRBD1 or TRBD2 (5 bases each). V was pared by 11 bases and J by 4 bases, with 15 bases between. Germline CDR1 and CDR2: SNHLY and FYNNEI. This CDR3 spans 13 amino acids. Here the CDR3 reads CAGSRGLYNEQFF. The DNA for the CDR3 is TGTGCCGGTAGCCGGGGCCTTTACAATGAGCAGTTCTTC. The full variable domain, its missing parts supplied by reference TRBV2 and TRBJ2-1, is EPEVTQTPSHQVTQMGQEVILRCVPISNHLYFYWYRQILGQKVEFLVSFYNNEISEKSEIFDDQFSVERPDGSNFTLKIRSTKLEDSAMYFCAGSRGLYNEQFFGPGTRLTVL.

This chain uses TRBV15 with TRBJ1-1, with no clear D. The CDR3 covers 15 residues. V lost 0 bases and J lost 0, with 8 bases in between. Germline-derived CDR1 and CDR2 are LNHNV and YYDKDF (reference sequence). Here the CDR3 reads CATSREDGMNTEAFF. The CDR3 DNA reads as TGTGCCACCAGCAGAGAGGACGGTATGAACACTGAAGCTTTCTTT.

In its sample, this clone was seen once. The chain uses TRBV7-9 and TRBJ1-2; TRBD1 matches at 7 bases. Germline V lookup: CDR1 SEHNR, CDR2 FQNEAQ (reference sequence). This CDR3 is 15 amino acids long. J gave up 6 bases and V 2 bases, and 9 bases lay outside the gene matches. The CDR3 here is CASSLLDRDPDGYTF. The CDR3 DNA is TGTGCCAGCAGCTTACTAGACAGGGACCCTGATGGCTACACCTTC.

This CDR3 reads CASSRDHHDISYNEQFF. The DNA of the CDR3 is TGTGCCAGCAGTCGGGACCACCACGACATTTCCTACAATGAGCAGTTCTTC. This chain links TRBV2 with TRBJ2-1; D tentatively fits TRBD1 or TRBD2 (5 bases each). Trimming cost V 5 bases and J 1 base, with 18 bases left between them. CDR1 is SNHLY and CDR2 is FYNNEI in the germline V gene. This CDR3 comprises 17 residues.

The rearrangement links TRBV15 to TRBJ2-2; TRBD1 matches 11 bases. The CDR3 runs 14 residues. V trimming: 7 bases; J trimming: 6 bases; junction bases outside the gene matches: 4. The germline V gene encodes CDR1 LNHNV and CDR2 YYDKDF (reference sequence). The CDR3 region is CATTVDRGPGELFF. CDR3 nucleotide sequence: TGTGCCACCACCGTGGACAGGGGGCCCGGGGAGCTGTTTTTT.

The J gene is TRBJ2-2, the V gene TRBV7-2, with D perhaps TRBD1 (5 bases). This CDR3 is built from 15 residues. Trimming cost V 3 bases and J 0 bases, with 8 bases left between them. Germline loops: CDR1 SGHTA, CDR2 FQGNSA. The CDR3 is CASSFYRTNTGELFF. The CDR3 DNA follows: TGTGCCAGCAGCTTTTACAGGACGAACACCGGGGAGCTGTTTTTT.

V gene TRBV7-2 combines with J gene TRBJ1-3, with D perhaps TRBD1 (6 bases). Germline V gives CDR1 SGHTA, CDR2 FQGNSA. V dropped 5 bases and J dropped 4 bases, with 15 bases sitting between them. CDR3 length equals 15 residues. In DNA form, the CDR3 reads TGTGCCAGCAGCCAACAGGCAGGGGACGGAAACACCATATATTTT. Translating gives CASSQQAGDGNTIYF.

The chain links TRBV6-5 to TRBJ1-1; tentatively, D is TRBD1 (6 bases). CDR3 length equals 15 residues. Germline lookup yields CDR1 MNHEY and CDR2 SVGAGI. Trimming took 7 bases from V and 0 from J, leaving 15 bases between them. CDR3 residues: CASIQLQGLNTEAFF. CDR3 sequence (DNA): TGTGCCAGCATCCAACTCCAGGGGCTGAACACTGAAGCTTTCTTT.

The gene calls are TRBV7-3 and TRBJ2-5, with a weak D call TRBD2 (6 bases). Germline CDR1 SGHTA, CDR2 FQGTGA. CDR3 length: 14 residues. Trimming stripped 0 bases from V and 3 bases from J, with 8 bases between. Written as DNA, the CDR3 is TGTGCCAGCAGCTTAACGGGGGGAAAAGAGACCCAGTACTTC. It encodes CASSLTGGKETQYF.

This clone occurred a few times. V is TRBV13 and J is TRBJ1-3; no firm D call. The CDR3 has 15 residues. The V and J ends lost 3 bases and 1 base respectively, with 10 bases between them. Looked up from germline, CDR1 is PRHDT and CDR2 is FYEKMQ (reference sequence). The CDR3: CASSLGKKSGNTIYF. The DNA of the CDR3 is TGTGCCAGCAGCTTGGGGAAAAAGTCTGGAAACACCATATATTTT.

This clone was seen once. The rearrangement uses TRBV5-1 and TRBJ2-1; 10 bases line up with TRBD1. Germline CDR1 is SGHRS and CDR2 is YFSETQ. The length of the CDR3 is 15 residues. Germline trimming cut 4 bases from V and 7 bases from J; bases unmatched to any gene: 8. The CDR3 protein is CASSPGQGPGNEQFF. The CDR3 nucleotides read TGCGCCAGCAGCCCGGGACAGGGGCCCGGGAATGAGCAGTTCTTC.

This chain uses TRBV6-1 with TRBJ2-7; D unresolved. The ends were cut back, 1 base at V and 5 bases at J, with 15 bases in the middle. Germline V gene sequence: CDR1 MNHNS, CDR2 SASEGT. The length of the CDR3 is 15 residues. CDR3 sequence: CASSEVRPSGHEQYF. For the CDR3, the DNA is TGTGCCAGCAGTGAAGTTCGGCCCAGTGGACACGAGCAGTACTTC.

The J gene is TRBJ2-5, the V gene TRBV28; D not resolved. There are 12 residues in the CDR3. The germline gives CDR1 MDHEN, CDR2 SYDVKM. The V end was cut by 11 bases, the J end by 1 base, with 11 bases between. The CDR3 nucleotides are TGTGCCTGGGGTAATTCCCAAGAGACCCAGTACTTC. It specifies CAWGNSQETQYF.

The genes are TRBV7-2 and TRBJ2-5, with D tentatively TRBD2 (6 bases). This CDR3 has 16 amino acids. The V gene's germline CDR1 is SGHTA and CDR2 FQGNSA. Deletions cut 1 base from V and 5 bases from J, with 17 bases between. CDR3 nucleotides: TGTGCCAGCAGCTTAGGGCTGGCGGGGAGTGGGGAGACCCAGTACTTC. Its translation: CASSLGLAGSGETQYF. The full variable domain, rest sourced from reference TRBV7-2 and TRBJ2-5, is GAGVSQSPSNKVTEKGKDVELRCDPISGHTALYWYRQSLGQGLEFLIYFQGNSAPDKSGLPSDRFSAERTGGSVSTLTIQRTQQEDSAVYLCASSLGLAGSGETQYFGPGTRLLVL.

This chain connects TRBV6-5 to TRBJ1-1; D might be TRBD1 (5 bases). V lost 1 base, J lost 10 bases, and 19 bases lay in between. Germline V gene lookup returns CDR1 MNHEY and CDR2 SVGAGI. The CDR3 runs to 15 residues. In nucleotides, the CDR3 is TGTGCCAGCAGTTACTTGTGGACCGCGGGGACGGGAGCTTTCTTT. Its protein is CASSYLWTAGTGAFF.

In nucleotides, the CDR3 is TGCGCCAGCAGCCAAATAGGTGGTGGCTACACCTTC. It codes for CASSQIGGGYTF. This chain joins TRBV4-3 and TRBJ1-2; D not resolved. There are 12 residues in the CDR3. Trimming took 2 bases from V and 7 from J, leaving 8 bases between them. The germline CDR1 and CDR2 sequences are LGHNA and YSLEER.

The J gene is TRBJ2-3, the V gene TRBV7-8, with D maybe TRBD2 (6 bases). The V gene lost 5 bases and the J gene lost 5 bases, with 11 bases spanning the gap. Germline V gene lookup returns CDR1 SGHVS and CDR2 FQNEAQ. The length of the CDR3 is 13 residues. The CDR3 loop reads CASSRSGEDTQYF. DNA for the CDR3: TGTGCCAGCAGCCGATCGGGAGAAGATACGCAGTATTTT. Using reference TRBV7-8 and TRBJ2-3 for the parts outside the CDR3, the full variable domain is GAGVSQSPRYKVAKRGQDVALRCDPISGHVSLFWYQQALGQGPEFLTYFQNEAQLDKSGLPSDRFFAERPEGSVSTLKIQRTQQEDSAVYLCASSRSGEDTQYFGPGTRLTVL.

This chain connects TRBV13 to TRBJ2-5, with D perhaps TRBD2 (5 bases). Per germline, CDR1 PRHDT and CDR2 FYEKMQ (reference sequence). This CDR3 region has 13 residues. V was shortened by 2 bases and J by 5 bases, with 9 bases between the two germline ends. CDR3 residues: CASSLRRGETQYF. CDR3 sequence (DNA): TGTGCCAGCAGCTTACGGCGAGGGGAGACCCAGTACTTC.

The chain links TRBV9 to TRBJ2-7; 8 positions match TRBD1. Trimming removed 0 bases from V and 4 bases from J; junction bases left unmatched: 12. This CDR3 contains 17 residues. Looked up from germline, CDR1 is SGDLS and CDR2 is YYNGEE. For the CDR3, the DNA is TGTGCCAGCAGCGTAGATTTGCAGGGGGCTACAGGTTACGAGCAGTACTTC. Translated, it gives CASSVDLQGATGYEQYF.